This TCR beta chain was recovered during a study of cytomegalovirus exposure and HLA in healthy donors. As to this clone: The antigen is not known.

Findings and limits, study-wide: Presence/absence analyses supposed approximately even sequencing depth among donors. A later analysis found TCR association rates differed by HLA locus, highest for DRB1 and lowest for HLA-C. The study recorded 150 to 200 TCR beta chains that were cytomegalovirus-associated.

Germline V gene lookup returns CDR1 LNHDA and CDR2 SQIVND (reference sequence). V was shortened by 7 bases and J by 11 bases, with 18 bases between the two germline ends. CDR3 length equals 13 residues. 60 Vbeta and 13 Jbeta primers were used in PCR. Method: immunoSEQ multiplex PCR; TCRdb's copy keeps in-frame clones and lacks some. This sample has more than 90,000 clones, with just under 70% found just once. The chain combines TRBV19 with TRBJ1-5; possible D gene TRBD1, 6 bases. Sequencing was performed on PBMCs. The TCR originated in a man aged 50 or older in good health and CMV-seronegative. The CDR3 DNA reads as TGTGCCAGTATCGCGCAGGGGAGTTGGACCCAGCATTTT. Protein sequence: CASIAQGSWTQHF.